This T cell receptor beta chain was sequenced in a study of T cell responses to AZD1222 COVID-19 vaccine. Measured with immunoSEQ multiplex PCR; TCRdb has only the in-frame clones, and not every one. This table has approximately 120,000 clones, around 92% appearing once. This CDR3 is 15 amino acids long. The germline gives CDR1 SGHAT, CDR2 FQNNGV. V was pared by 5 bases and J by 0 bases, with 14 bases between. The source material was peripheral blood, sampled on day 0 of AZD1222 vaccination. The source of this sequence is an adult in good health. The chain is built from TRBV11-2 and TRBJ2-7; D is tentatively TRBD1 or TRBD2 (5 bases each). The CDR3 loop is CASSTVKGSSYEQYF. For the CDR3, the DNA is TGTGCCAGCAGCACCGTCAAGGGGAGCTCCTACGAGCAGTACTTC.